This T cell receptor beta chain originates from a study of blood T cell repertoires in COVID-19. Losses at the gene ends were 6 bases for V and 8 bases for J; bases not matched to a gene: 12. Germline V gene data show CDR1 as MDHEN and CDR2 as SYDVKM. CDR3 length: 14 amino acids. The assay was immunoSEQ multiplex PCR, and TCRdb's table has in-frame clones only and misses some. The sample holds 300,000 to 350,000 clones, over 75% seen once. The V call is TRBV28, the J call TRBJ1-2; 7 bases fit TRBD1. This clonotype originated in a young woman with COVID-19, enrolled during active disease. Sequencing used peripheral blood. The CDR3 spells CASSLSGQPGGYTF. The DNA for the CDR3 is TGTGCCAGCAGCCTATCGGGACAGCCGGGGGGCTACACCTTC.